This T cell receptor beta chain originates from a study of shared clonotypes between healthy human individuals. Study results and limitations: Generation probability values for non-shared clonotypes were lower than those for clonotypes shared by all four donors. The study found approximately 5% of naive CD4 clonotypes shared across several donors.

A remark on this clone: Its target is not known. The sample has other DNA sequences that encode this CDR3 too.

Libraries were prepared by immunoSEQ multiplex PCR; TCRdb keeps only in-frame clonotypes and omits some of them. Counted here are around 2.5 million clones, roughly 93% occurring once; the ten biggest clones make up about 0.39%. CDR1 is SSHAT and CDR2 is FNYEAQ in the germline V gene (reference sequence). With 1 base clipped from V and 3 bases from J, the junction kept 3 bases outside the gene matches. The CDR3 sequence is 15 residues long. The source material was naive CD4+ T cells from PBMCs. Subset here: CD45RA+ positively selected. The chain couples TRBV7-7 to TRBJ2-5; TRBD2 matches at 9 bases. The receptor was isolated from a young man in good health. Some clones in this sample may be carry-over from other donors' samples. As DNA, the CDR3 is TGTGCCAGCAGCTTAGGTTTAGCGGGAGAAGAGACCCAGTACTTC. This encodes CASSLGLAGEETQYF.